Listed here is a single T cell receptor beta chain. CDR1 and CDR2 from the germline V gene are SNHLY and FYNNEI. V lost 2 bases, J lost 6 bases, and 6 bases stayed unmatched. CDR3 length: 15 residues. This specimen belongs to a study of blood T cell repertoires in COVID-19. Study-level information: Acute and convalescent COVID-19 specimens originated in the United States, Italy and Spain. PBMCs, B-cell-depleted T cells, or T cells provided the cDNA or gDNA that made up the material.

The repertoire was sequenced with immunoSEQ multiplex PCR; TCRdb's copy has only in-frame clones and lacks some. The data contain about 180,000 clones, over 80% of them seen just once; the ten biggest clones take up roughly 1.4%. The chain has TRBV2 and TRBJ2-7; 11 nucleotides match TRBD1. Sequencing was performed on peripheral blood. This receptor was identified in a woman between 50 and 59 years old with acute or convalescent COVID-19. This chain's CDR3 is CASSESGDRGSEQYF. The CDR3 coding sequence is TGTGCCAGCAGTGAAAGTGGGGACAGGGGGAGCGAGCAGTACTTC.